Presented here are 2 T cell receptor beta chains from one specimen sequenced in a study of identifying expanded T cells in peripheral blood. Profiling relied on immunoSEQ multiplex PCR, and the TCRdb table lists in-frame clones only, not all of them. The sample has around 90,000 clones, around 88% seen once; the top ten hold roughly 4%. The sequencing sample was made of blood. The receptors here all came from a person between 18 and 69 years old in good health.

The rearrangement joins TRBV27 to TRBJ2-1; 8 nucleotides align to TRBD1. Germline CDR1 and CDR2: MNHEY and SMNVEV (reference sequence). This CDR3 spans 15 amino acids. The ends lost 7 bases at V and 2 bases at J; junction bases unmatched: 7. CDR3 sequence (DNA): TGTGCCAGCACTAGACAGGGGAGCCCCTACAATGAGCAGTTCTTC. Amino acids: CASTRQGSPYNEQFF.

This clone was detected only a few times. The rearrangement joins TRBV7-8 to TRBJ2-3; 10 bases are a match to TRBD2. The junction had 10 bases not matched to a gene; V was cut back by 1 base and J by 6 bases. The CDR3 has 17 residues. In germline, CDR1 is SGHVS, CDR2 FQNEAQ. The CDR3 reads CASSLGTAGGPGDTQYF. DNA for the CDR3: TGTGCCAGCAGCTTAGGGACAGCGGGAGGGCCGGGGGATACGCAGTATTTT.